This TCR beta chain was sequenced during a study of blood T cell repertoires in COVID-19. Overall study: In each case, the material was cDNA or gDNA derived from T cells, B-cell-depleted T cells, or PBMCs.

CDR1 MGHRA and CDR2 YSYEKL come from the germline V gene. Trimming stripped 0 bases from V and 2 bases from J, with 8 bases between. This CDR3 has 15 amino acids. Per the original methods: Amplifying reference gene primers gave estimates of nucleated cell counts. Measured with immunoSEQ multiplex PCR; TCRdb has only the in-frame clones, and not every one. That table furnishes V, J and clone size, whereas the DNA furnished D and trimming. Of about 83,000 clones in the sample, around 87% were seen once. The sample was peripheral blood. The rearrangement joins TRBV4-1 to TRBJ2-1; tentative D call: TRBD2 (5 bases). This clonotype was obtained from an elderly man with active or convalescent COVID-19. The CDR3: CASSQDRGAYNEQFF. As DNA, the CDR3 is TGCGCCAGCAGCCAAGATCGGGGAGCCTACAATGAGCAGTTCTTC.